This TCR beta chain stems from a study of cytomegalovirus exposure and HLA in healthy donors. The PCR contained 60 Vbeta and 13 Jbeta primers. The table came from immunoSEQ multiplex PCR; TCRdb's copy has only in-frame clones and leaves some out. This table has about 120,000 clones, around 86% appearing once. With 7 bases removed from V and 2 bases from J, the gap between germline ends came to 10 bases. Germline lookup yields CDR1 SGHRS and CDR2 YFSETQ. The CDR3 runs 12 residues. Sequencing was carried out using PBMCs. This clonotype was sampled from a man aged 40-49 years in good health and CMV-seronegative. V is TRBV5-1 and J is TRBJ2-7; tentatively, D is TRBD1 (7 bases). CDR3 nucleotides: TGCGCCAGCGGAGGGGGCCCCTACGAGCAGTACTTC. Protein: CASGGGPYEQYF.